These 19 T cell receptor beta chains originate from one sample sequenced in a study of human T cells and chemical hapten exposure. Time point indicated: patch test 1, 2 weeks after DPC sensitization. This sample's treatment: therapeutic diphenylcyclopropenone sensitization with weekly scalp DPC. TCRdb passed the RACE reads through MiXCR, listing each CDR3 protein once. The sample records 70,000 to 100,000 distinct CDR3 sequences, over 6% being singletons. Sequenced here: whole blood, sampled in connection with sensitization to the hapten diphenylcyclopropenone (DPC). The receptor set was obtained from a woman aged 25 to 39 with alopecia areata. Some clones in this sample may be carry-over from other donors' samples.

This clonotype was observed many times. The V and J genes are TRBV7-3 and TRBJ2-2, with D maybe TRBD1 (6 bases). V was clipped by 5 bases and J by 5 bases, with 18 bases between them. Germline V gene sequence: CDR1 SGHTA, CDR2 FQGTGA. The CDR3 has 16 residues. The CDR3 nucleotides read TGTGCCAGCAGCCCACCCGGTGGGGGCGCAACCGGGGAGCTGTTTTTT. This codes for CASSPPGGGATGELFF.

This clonotype was observed a few times. This chain links TRBV30 with TRBJ1-1, with D maybe TRBD1 (5 bases). Trimming cost V 2 bases and J 0 bases, with 7 bases left between them. The CDR3 runs to 13 residues. Germline assignment: CDR1 GTSNPN and CDR2 SVGIG (reference sequence). DNA for the CDR3: TGTGCCTGGAGTCTGGGGGTGAACACTGAAGCTTTCTTT. Its protein is CAWSLGVNTEAFF.

This clonotype was seen many times. The genes are TRBV6-6 and TRBJ1-2; no definite D call. Trimming left V 8 bases short and J 2 bases short, with 6 bases between. This CDR3 has 11 amino acids. The germline V gene encodes CDR1 MNHNY and CDR2 SVGAGI (reference sequence). The CDR3 bases are TGTGCCAGCGGCGTAAACTATGGCTACACCTTC. This codes for CASGVNYGYTF.

There are a few counts of this clonotype. V gene TRBV29-1 combines with J gene TRBJ1-2; 9 bases match TRBD1. The CDR3 runs to 14 residues. The V gene end was trimmed by 3 bases and the J gene end by 4 bases; junction bases not matched to a gene: 6. Germline V gene data show CDR1 as SQVTM and CDR2 as ANQGSEA. The CDR3 region has the DNA TGCAGCGTTGAGACCCTGGACAGGGGCTATGGCTACACCTTC. Its translation is CSVETLDRGYGYTF.

V gene TRBV12-3 or TRBV12-4 combines with J gene TRBJ1-1, with 9 nucleotides matching TRBD1. V was clipped by 6 bases and J by 7 bases; unmatched bases: 3. The CDR3 runs to 12 residues. Here the CDR3 reads CASSPTGGEAFF. The CDR3 nucleotides are TGTGCCAGCAGCCCGACAGGGGGTGAAGCTTTCTTT.

J is TRBJ1-1 and V is TRBV19; D remains unclear. CDR3 length: 11 residues. Per the germline V gene, CDR1 is LNHDA and CDR2 is SQIVND (reference sequence). Trimming took off 3 bases at V and 8 bases at J, with 7 bases between the two ends. The CDR3 loop is CASSMGMEAFF. The CDR3, as DNA: TGTGCCAGTAGTATGGGGATGGAAGCTTTCTTT.

This clonotype was counted many times. J is TRBJ2-2 and V is TRBV7-8; D not certain. The CDR3 has 15 amino acids. Trimming shortened V by 5 bases and J by 3 bases, and 13 bases separated the two germline ends. Germline CDR1 SGHVS, CDR2 FQNEAQ. The CDR3 spells CASSLYRTDTGELFF. The CDR3 DNA sequence: TGTGCCAGCAGCCTATATCGAACCGACACCGGGGAGCTGTTTTTT.

This clonotype occurred many times. This rearrangement joins TRBV3-1 to TRBJ2-7; possible D gene TRBD2, 5 bases. V lost 3 bases and J 4 bases, leaving 10 bases between the germline ends. The CDR3 contains 13 residues. CDR1 is LGHDT and CDR2 is YNNKEL in the germline V gene (reference sequence). The CDR3 protein is CASSQAGVYEQYF. CDR3 sequence (DNA): TGTGCCAGCAGCCAGGCGGGCGTGTACGAGCAGTACTTC.

The genes are TRBV7-8 and TRBJ1-5; tentatively, D is TRBD1 (5 bases). The CDR3 runs 14 residues. V was clipped by 3 bases and J by 3 bases, with 9 bases between them. The germline CDR1 and CDR2 sequences are SGHVS and FQNEAQ. The CDR3 protein is CASSFGTDNQPQHF. In DNA, the CDR3 is TGTGCCAGCAGCTTCGGGACGGACAATCAGCCCCAGCATTTT.

In its sample, this clonotype was seen a few times. The chain recombines TRBV5-1 with TRBJ1-2; the D is unclear. Germline V CDR1 and CDR2: SGHRS, YFSETQ. CDR3 size: 13 residues. Trimming left V 3 bases short and J 8 bases short, with 14 bases between. The CDR3 DNA reads TGCGCCAGCAGCTCTGTCCCTCATGGGGGCTACACCTTC. This sequence encodes CASSSVPHGGYTF.

This clonotype was counted only a few times. The V call is TRBV29-1, the J call TRBJ1-2; weak D call: TRBD1 (5 bases). The CDR3 contains 13 residues. Germline values: CDR1 SQVTM, CDR2 ANQGSEA. Trimming cost V 6 bases and J 8 bases, with 19 bases left between them. CDR3 nucleotide sequence: TGCAGCGTACTACTCACTGGGGCCGGCGGCTACACCTTC. It encodes CSVLLTGAGGYTF.

The rearrangement uses TRBV20-1 and TRBJ1-2; D is unresolved. This CDR3 has 13 amino acids. The V gene lost 3 bases and the J gene lost 3 bases, with 11 bases spanning the gap. Germline CDR1 is DFQATT and CDR2 is SNEGSKA (reference sequence). CDR3 amino acids: CSASWGKDYGYTF. As DNA, the CDR3 is TGCAGTGCTAGTTGGGGAAAGGACTATGGCTACACCTTC.

The J gene is TRBJ1-4, the V gene TRBV5-6, with a possible D match to TRBD1 (5 bases). Germline V gene data show CDR1 as SGHDT and CDR2 as YYEEEE. Trimming stripped 3 bases from V and 1 base from J, with 13 bases between. The CDR3 covers 16 residues. CDR3 in amino acids: CASSYGTGGTNEKLFF. CDR3 DNA: TGTGCCAGCAGCTATGGGACTGGGGGAACTAATGAAAAACTGTTTTTT. Full variable domain (missing parts from reference TRBV5-6 and TRBJ1-4): DAGVTQSPTHLIKTRGQQVTLRCSPKSGHDTVSWYQQALGQGPQFIFQYYEEEERQRGNFPDRFSGHQFPNYSSELNVNALLLGDSALYLCASSYGTGGTNEKLFFGSGTQLSVL.

This clonotype was seen repeatedly, ten times or more. The genes are TRBV9 and TRBJ1-5, with TRBD1 matching over 7 bases. This CDR3 has 15 residues. CDR1 and CDR2 (germline): SGDLS, YYNGEE. V gave up 3 bases and J gave up 5 bases; unmatched junction bases: 8. The CDR3 sequence is CASSDGQANDQPQHF. The CDR3 DNA is TGTGCCAGCAGCGACGGACAGGCCAACGATCAGCCCCAGCATTTT.

This clonotype was found a few times. CDR3 sequence reads: CASSWIPGPLGQPQHF. In nucleotides, the CDR3 is TGTGCCAGCAGCTGGATTCCGGGACCCCTCGGTCAGCCCCAGCATTTT. The chain couples TRBV7-2 to TRBJ1-5, with D possibly matching TRBD1 (5 bases). Germline V gives CDR1 SGHTA, CDR2 FQGNSA. The germline V and J ends were trimmed by 4 bases and 6 bases, with 19 bases remaining between them. The CDR3 contains 16 residues.

This clonotype was observed many times. The chain recombines TRBV5-1 with TRBJ2-7; perhaps TRBD2 as D (5 bases). Trimming left V 0 bases short and J 6 bases short, with 13 bases between. CDR3 length equals 14 residues. CDR1 and CDR2 (germline): SGHRS, YFSETQ. In DNA, the CDR3 is TGCGCCAGCAGCTTGGCTAGCTCCTCCGGCGAGCAGTACTTC. It yields the protein CASSLASSSGEQYF.

This clonotype was counted only a few times. The gene calls are TRBV20-1 and TRBJ1-3; no firm D call. The V gene's germline CDR1 is DFQATT and CDR2 SNEGSKA (reference sequence). The CDR3 runs 14 residues. V was clipped by 1 base and J by 2 bases, with 9 bases between them. The CDR3 nucleotides are TGCAGTGCTAGAGTTCCATGGGCTGGAAACACCATATATTTT. Encoded protein: CSARVPWAGNTIYF.

The sample holds a few counts of this clonotype. The chain couples TRBV5-1 to TRBJ2-1; TRBD2 aligns across 13 bases. CDR1 is SGHRS, CDR2 YFSETQ, per germline. CDR3 size: 17 residues. V shed 0 bases, J shed 8 bases, and the junction held 8 bases outside the gene matches. The CDR3 sequence: CASSLALAGGPSYEQFF. The CDR3 nucleotides read TGCGCCAGCAGCTTGGCACTAGCGGGGGGGCCGTCTTATGAGCAGTTCTTC.

With regard to this clonotype: With a much larger clone just one base away, this may be a read error. The chain combines TRBV2 with TRBJ1-1, with a weak D call TRBD1 (6 bases). The CDR3 length is 14 residues. Germline V gives CDR1 SNHLY, CDR2 FYNNEI. The CDR3, as DNA: TGTGTCAGCAGACAAGAGACAGGCTACACTGAAGCTTTCTTT. It encodes CVSRQETGYTEAFF.